This T cell receptor beta chain appears in the sequencing data of a study of read filtering for tumor transcriptome and immune sequencing. The wider study: Revised staging placed eight or nine patients in R-ISS I, about 15 in II, 6 or 7 in III.

Germline values: CDR1 DFQATT, CDR2 SNEGSKA (reference sequence). The junction had 3 bases not matched to a gene; V was cut back by 7 bases and J by 3 bases. The CDR3 has 13 residues. This clonotype was counted many times. The library was built from roughly 400 ng RNA with molecular barcoded adaptors for alpha/delta and beta/gamma chains. TCRdb re-derived calls from the reads in MiXCR, one entry per CDR3 protein. The sample holds around 140,000 distinct CDR3 sequences; approximately 13% are singletons and the top ten take around 8.3%. The genes are TRBV20-1 and TRBJ2-1, with 10 bases identical to TRBD2. The source of this sequence is a donor at least 40 years old with multiple myeloma. Input material: a population of CD138-negative cells sorted from bone marrow. CDR3 DNA sequence: TGCAGTGTCCCTAGCGGGGGCTACAATGAGCAGTTCTTC. Amino acid sequence: CSVPSGGYNEQFF.